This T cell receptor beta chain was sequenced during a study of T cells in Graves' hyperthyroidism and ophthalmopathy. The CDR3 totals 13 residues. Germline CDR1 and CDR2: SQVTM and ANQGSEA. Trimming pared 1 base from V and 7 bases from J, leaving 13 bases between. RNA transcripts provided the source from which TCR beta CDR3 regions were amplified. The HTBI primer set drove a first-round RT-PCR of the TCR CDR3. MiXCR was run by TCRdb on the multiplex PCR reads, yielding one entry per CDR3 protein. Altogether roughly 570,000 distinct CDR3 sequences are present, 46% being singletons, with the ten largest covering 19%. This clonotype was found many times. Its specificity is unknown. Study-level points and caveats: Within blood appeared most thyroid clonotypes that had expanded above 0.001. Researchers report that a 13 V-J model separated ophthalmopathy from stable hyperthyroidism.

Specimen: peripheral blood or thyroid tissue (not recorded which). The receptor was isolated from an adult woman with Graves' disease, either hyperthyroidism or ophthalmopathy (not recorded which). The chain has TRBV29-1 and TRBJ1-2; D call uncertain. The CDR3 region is CSVEARDRGGYTF. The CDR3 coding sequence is TGCAGCGTTGAAGCGCGTGATCGGGGTGGCTACACCTTC.